These T cell receptor beta chains were read from a single sample in a study. TCRdb passed the reads through MiXCR, listing each CDR3 protein once. Of just over 4,000 distinct CDR3 sequences in the sample, under 12% were seen once. The source material was CD4+ T cells from synovial fluid. These receptor sequences come from a human donor with rheumatoid arthritis. Each CDR3 is given with its conserved first and last residue. The order of the fields is CDR3 protein, CDR3 DNA, CDR3 length, clone size, D gene, V gene, J gene. D genes are given only for firm matches. Only part of the rows carry a size: once, few, many, or a class if the clone is expanded.

CASSQTVPVYEQYF	TGTGCCAGCAGTCAGACAGTTCCAGTCTACGAGCAGTACTTC	14	medium-sized	.	TRBV4-2	TRBJ2-7
CASKKIAGPQETQYF	TGTGCCAGCAAGAAAATAGCGGGACCCCAAGAGACCCAGTACTTC	15	medium-sized	TRBD2	TRBV2	TRBJ2-5
CATSSDPISTDTQYF	TGTGCCACCAGTTCGGACCCTATCTCCACAGATACGCAGTATTTT	15	medium-sized	.	TRBV24-1	TRBJ2-3
CSAHQRGNYGYTF	TGCAGTGCTCACCAACGAGGGAACTATGGCTACACCTTC	13	.	.	TRBV20-1	TRBJ1-2
CASSSSTTYEQYF	TGTGCCAGCAGTTCCTCGACGACCTACGAGCAGTACTTC	13	many	.	TRBV27	TRBJ2-7
CASSEGTSSYNEQFF	TGTGCCAGCAGCGAGGGGACTAGTTCCTACAATGAGCAGTTCTTC	15	medium-sized	TRBD2	TRBV5-4	TRBJ2-1
CASSTQGGTGELFF	TGTGCCAGCAGCACTCAGGGGGGAACCGGGGAGCTGTTTTTT	14	many	.	TRBV7-3	TRBJ2-2
CASSPNLQGVEQYF	TGCGCCAGCAGCCCAAACCTACAGGGAGTCGAGCAGTACTTC	14	few	.	TRBV4-3	TRBJ2-7
CASSFPGNQPQHF	TGTGCCAGCAGCTTTCCAGGGAATCAGCCCCAGCATTTT	13	few	.	TRBV7-8	TRBJ1-5
CASSPPGDTRVEAFF	TGTGCCAGCTCACCACCGGGGGACACCCGCGTTGAAGCTTTCTTT	15	many	.	TRBV18	TRBJ1-1